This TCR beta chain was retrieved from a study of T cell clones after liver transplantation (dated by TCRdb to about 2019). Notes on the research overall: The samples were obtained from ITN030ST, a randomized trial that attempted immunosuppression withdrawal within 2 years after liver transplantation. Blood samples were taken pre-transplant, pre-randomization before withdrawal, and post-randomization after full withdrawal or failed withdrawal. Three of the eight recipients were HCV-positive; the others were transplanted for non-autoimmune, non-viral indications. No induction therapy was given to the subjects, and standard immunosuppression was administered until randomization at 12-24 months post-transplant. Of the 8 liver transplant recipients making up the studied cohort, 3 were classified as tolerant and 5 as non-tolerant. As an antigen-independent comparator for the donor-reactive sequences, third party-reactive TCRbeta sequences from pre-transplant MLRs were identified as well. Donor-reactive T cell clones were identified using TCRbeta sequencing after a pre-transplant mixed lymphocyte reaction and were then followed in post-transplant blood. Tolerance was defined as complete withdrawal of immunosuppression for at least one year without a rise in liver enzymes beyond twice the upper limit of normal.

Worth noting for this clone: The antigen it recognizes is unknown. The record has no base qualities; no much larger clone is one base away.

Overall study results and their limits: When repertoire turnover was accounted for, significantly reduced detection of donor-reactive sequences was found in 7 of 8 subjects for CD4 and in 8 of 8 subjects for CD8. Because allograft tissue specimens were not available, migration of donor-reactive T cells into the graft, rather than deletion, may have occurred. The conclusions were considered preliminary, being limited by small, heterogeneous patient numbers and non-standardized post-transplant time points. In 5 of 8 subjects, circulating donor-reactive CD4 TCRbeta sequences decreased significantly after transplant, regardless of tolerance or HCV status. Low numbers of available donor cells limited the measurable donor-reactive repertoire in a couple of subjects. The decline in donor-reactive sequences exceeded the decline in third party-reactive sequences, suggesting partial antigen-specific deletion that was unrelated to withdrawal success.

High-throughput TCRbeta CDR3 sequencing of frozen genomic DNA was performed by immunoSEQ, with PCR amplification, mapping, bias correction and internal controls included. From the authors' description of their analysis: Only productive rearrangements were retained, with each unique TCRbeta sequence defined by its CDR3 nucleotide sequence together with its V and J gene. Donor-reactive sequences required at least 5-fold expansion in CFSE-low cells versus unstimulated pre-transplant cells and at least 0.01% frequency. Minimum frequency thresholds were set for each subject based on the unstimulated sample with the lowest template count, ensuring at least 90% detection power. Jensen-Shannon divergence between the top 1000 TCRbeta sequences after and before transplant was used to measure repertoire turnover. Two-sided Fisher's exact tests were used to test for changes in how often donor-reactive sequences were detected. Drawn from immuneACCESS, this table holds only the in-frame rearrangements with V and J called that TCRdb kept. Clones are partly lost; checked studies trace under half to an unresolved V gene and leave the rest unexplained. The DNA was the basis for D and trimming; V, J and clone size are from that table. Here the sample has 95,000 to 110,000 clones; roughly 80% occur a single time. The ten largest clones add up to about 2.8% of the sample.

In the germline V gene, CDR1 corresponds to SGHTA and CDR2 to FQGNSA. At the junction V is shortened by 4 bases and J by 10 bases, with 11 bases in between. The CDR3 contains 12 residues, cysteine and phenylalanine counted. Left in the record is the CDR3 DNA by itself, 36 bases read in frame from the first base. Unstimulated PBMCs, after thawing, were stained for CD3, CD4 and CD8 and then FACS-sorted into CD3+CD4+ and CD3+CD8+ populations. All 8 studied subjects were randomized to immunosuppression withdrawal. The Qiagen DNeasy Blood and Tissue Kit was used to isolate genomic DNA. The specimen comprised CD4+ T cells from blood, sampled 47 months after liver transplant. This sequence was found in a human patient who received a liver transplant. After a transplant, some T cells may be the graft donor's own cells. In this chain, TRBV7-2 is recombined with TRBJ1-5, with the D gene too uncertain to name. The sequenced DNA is TGTGCCAGCAGCTCCGGACCTTTTCCCCAGCATTTT. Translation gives CASSSGPFPQHF.